The 18 T cell receptor beta chains below come from one sample, sequenced in a study of blood T cell repertoires in COVID-19. Data came from immunoSEQ multiplex PCR; TCRdb stores just in-frame clones and leaves some out. The sample contains some 90,000 clones, around 92% of which appear only once. Material: peripheral blood. These receptors originate from a man aged 45 to 65 with COVID-19, enrolled during active disease.

This chain joins TRBV2 and TRBJ1-5, with 7 bases lining up with TRBD1. J was trimmed by 5 bases and V by 5 bases; bases with no gene match: 3. The CDR3 spans 13 residues. Germline CDR1 reads SNHLY; CDR2 reads FYNNEI. DNA of the CDR3: TGTGCCAGCAGTCAGGGACAGTATCAGCCCCAGCATTTT. Amino acids: CASSQGQYQPQHF.

J is TRBJ2-7 and V is TRBV7-8; 9 bases are shared with TRBD2. V lost 1 base and J lost 6; bases outside the gene matches: 4. The length of the CDR3 is 14 residues. CDR1 is SGHVS and CDR2 is FQNEAQ in the germline V gene. The CDR3 DNA sequence: TGTGCCAGCAGCTTAGGGCGGGGGGGCCGCGAGCAGTACTTC. The encoded protein is CASSLGRGGREQYF.

This rearrangement joins TRBV6-2 or TRBV6-3 to TRBJ2-1; 10 nucleotides line up with TRBD1. Trimming removed 4 bases from V and 3 bases from J; junction bases left unmatched: 3. The CDR3 is 15 amino acids. In germline, CDR1 is MNHEY, CDR2 SVGEGT. The CDR3 sequence is CASSFRTGGYNEQFF. CDR3 coding DNA: TGTGCCAGCAGTTTCAGGACAGGGGGCTACAATGAGCAGTTCTTC.

The gene calls are TRBV5-1 and TRBJ1-2, with D perhaps matching TRBD1 (6 bases). The CDR3 runs to 14 residues. Germline-derived CDR1 and CDR2 are SGHRS and YFSETQ. V was cut by 4 bases and J by 1 base, with 11 bases left in between. This chain's CDR3 is CASSKMDSNYGYTF. The DNA of the CDR3 is TGCGCCAGCAGCAAGATGGACAGTAACTATGGCTACACCTTC.

V is TRBV30 and J is TRBJ1-5; D is unresolved. The V and J ends lost 2 bases and 7 bases respectively, with 15 bases between them. This CDR3 is built from 14 residues. CDR1 is GTSNPN and CDR2 is SVGIG in the germline V gene (reference sequence). The CDR3 loop is CAWSTGESRQPQHF. CDR3 in DNA: TGTGCCTGGAGTACTGGGGAGTCGAGGCAGCCCCAGCATTTT.

The chain employs TRBV5-4 and TRBJ2-7, with a tentative D call TRBD1 (6 bases). Trimming removed 2 bases from V and 0 bases from J, with 9 bases in between. Germline values: CDR1 SGHNT, CDR2 YYREEE (reference sequence). The CDR3 length is 14 residues. The CDR3 nucleotides read TGTGCCAGCAGCTTACAGGGTCACTCCTACGAGCAGTACTTC. Translated: CASSLQGHSYEQYF.

The genes are TRBV2 and TRBJ2-1; 10 nucleotides match TRBD1. The trim removed 4 bases at V and 4 bases at J, leaving 4 bases unmatched. This CDR3 contains 15 residues. Germline CDR1 reads SNHLY; CDR2 reads FYNNEI. The CDR3 DNA is TGTGCCAGCAGTGGCCGGGACAGGGGTTACAATGAGCAGTTCTTC. This codes for CASSGRDRGYNEQFF.

The chain employs TRBV3-1 (or the pseudogene TRBV3-2) and TRBJ2-3, with D perhaps matching TRBD2 (5 bases). Germline V CDR1 and CDR2: LGHDT, YNNKEL (reference sequence). The V and J ends lost 1 base and 6 bases respectively, with 14 bases between them. The CDR3 extends over 15 amino acids. CDR3 sequence (DNA): TGTGCCAGCAGCCAAGGGACTGGAAGTTTGGATACGCAGTATTTT. Its protein is CASSQGTGSLDTQYF.

This rearrangement joins TRBV24-1 to TRBJ1-2; TRBD1 matches 8 bases. There are 14 residues in the CDR3. CDR1 is KGHDR, CDR2 SFDVKD, per germline. V dropped 5 bases and J dropped 8; count of bases not matched to a gene: 9. CDR3 nucleotides: TGTGCCACCAGTGGTCCGTACCGGGACAGGGGCTACACCTTC. Translation gives CATSGPYRDRGYTF.

With regard to this clone: Other DNA sequences in this sample translate to the same CDR3. The chain couples TRBV5-1 to TRBJ1-6; 7 nucleotides line up with TRBD1. J was trimmed by 6 bases and V by 0 bases; bases with no gene match: 0. The CDR3 has 14 amino acids. The germline gives CDR1 SGHRS, CDR2 YFSETQ. CDR3: CASSLGQGNSPLHF. In DNA, the CDR3 is TGCGCCAGCAGCTTGGGACAGGGTAATTCACCCCTCCACTTT. Together with reference TRBV5-1 and TRBJ1-6, the CDR3 gives the full variable domain: KAGVTQTPRYLIKTRGQQVTLSCSPISGHRSVSWYQQTPGQGLQFLFEYFSETQRNKGNFPGRFSGRQFSNSRSEMNVSTLELGDSALYLCASSLGQGNSPLHFGNGTRLTVT.

The chain joins TRBV5-1 to TRBJ2-1; 10 nucleotides line up with TRBD2. The CDR3 is 16 amino acids. The J segment lost 6 bases and the V segment lost 0 bases, leaving 6 bases of the junction unmatched. Looked up from germline, CDR1 is SGHRS and CDR2 is YFSETQ. CDR3 nucleotides: TGCGCCAGCAGCTTGGATGCCAGCGGGGGGGTCAATGAGCAGTTCTTC. This codes for CASSLDASGGVNEQFF.

This clone has only one observation. V usage is TRBV11-2 and J usage is TRBJ2-2; 9 bases are shared with TRBD1. V was clipped by 6 bases and J by 3 bases; unmatched bases: 5. This CDR3 is built from 15 residues. The V gene's germline CDR1 is SGHAT and CDR2 FQNNGV. The CDR3: CASSQWTGDTGELFF. DNA for the CDR3: TGTGCCAGCAGTCAATGGACAGGGGACACCGGGGAGCTGTTTTTT. The variable domain in full, with the rest retrieved from reference TRBV11-2 and TRBJ2-2, is EAGVAQSPRYKIIEKRQSVAFWCNPISGHATLYWYQQILGQGPKLLIQFQNNGVVDDSQLPKDRFSAERLKGVDSTLKIQPAKLEDSAVYLCASSQWTGDTGELFFGEGSRLTVL.

CDR3 in DNA: TGTGCCAGCAGCCAAGAGACTGCCTCCTACGAGCAGTACTTC. It translates to CASSQETASYEQYF. The chain is built from TRBV7-9 and TRBJ2-7; D remains unclear. This CDR3 is 14 amino acids long. V gave up 5 bases and J gave up 0 bases, with 11 bases separating them. Germline V gene data show CDR1 as SEHNR and CDR2 as FQNEAQ (reference sequence).

The chain links TRBV7-8 to TRBJ2-3; 8 bases are shared with TRBD1. V was pared by 7 bases and J by 6 bases, with 12 bases of the junction left unmatched. The CDR3 covers 15 residues. Germline CDR1 is SGHVS and CDR2 is FQNEAQ. CDR3 sequence: CASTPFQGARDTQYF. The CDR3 nucleotides read TGTGCCAGCACGCCGTTTCAGGGGGCCAGGGATACGCAGTATTTT.

The rearrangement uses TRBV28 and TRBJ2-7; 9 bases are a match to TRBD1. Germline CDR1 and CDR2: MDHEN and SYDVKM. The CDR3 sequence is 15 residues long. Trimming removed 8 bases from V and 0 bases from J; junction bases left unmatched: 8. The CDR3 bases are TGTGCCAGCGAGCCCCGGGACAGGGCCTCCTACGAGCAGTACTTC. Translation gives CASEPRDRASYEQYF.

This chain joins TRBV7-6 and TRBJ2-6; D not certain. The CDR3 has 15 residues. V was trimmed by 1 base and J by 1 base, leaving 5 bases between them. Germline V gene sequence: CDR1 SGHVS, CDR2 FNYEAQ. CDR3 sequence (DNA): TGTGCCAGCAGCTTAGAACAGTCTGGGGCCAACGTCCTGACTTTC. Amino acid sequence: CASSLEQSGANVLTF.

The V call is TRBV2, the J call TRBJ2-5; 8 bases map to TRBD2. The CDR3 extends over 15 amino acids. Germline-derived CDR1 and CDR2 are SNHLY and FYNNEI. With V trimmed by 0 bases and J by 4 bases, 4 bases remained unmatched. The CDR3 bases are TGTGCCAGCAGTGAAGCTGGGGCGGGGGGAGAGACCCAGTACTTC. Protein sequence: CASSEAGAGGETQYF.

The DNA of the CDR3 is TGTGCCAGCAGCTTAGGGGCGGGGGGCGCCGGCACCGGGGAGCTGTTTTTT. As protein: CASSLGAGGAGTGELFF. J is TRBJ2-2 and V is TRBV7-9, with 8 bases fitting TRBD2. The ends lost 1 base at V and 4 bases at J; junction bases unmatched: 8. Germline V gene sequence: CDR1 SEHNR, CDR2 FQNEAQ (reference sequence). The CDR3 is 17 residues long.